This entry concerns a single TCR beta chain. The antigen is not known. The primer mix had 60 Vbeta and 13 Jbeta primers. This table comes from immunoSEQ multiplex PCR, and its TCRdb copy is limited to in-frame clones, with some not included. Among some 99,000 clones listed, 69% were seen once. This specimen belongs to a study of cytomegalovirus exposure and HLA in healthy donors. The overall study: The Caucasian-associated ancestry cluster held 80% to 90% of over 350 genotyped donors. Study observations and caveats: CMV serostatus was the sole immune exposure data available.

Trimming took off 3 bases at V and 7 bases at J, with 7 bases between the two ends. The CDR3 contains 12 residues. Germline V CDR1 and CDR2: LGHNA, YNFKEQ. The V and J genes are TRBV4-2 and TRBJ2-1; D remains unclear. The clonotype was recovered from a woman aged 70-85 years in good health and CMV-seropositive. The sample consisted of PBMCs. CDR3 in DNA: TGTGCCAGCAGCCATGGTGAGAATGAGCAGTTCTTC. Translating it yields CASSHGENEQFF.